This note documents a single T cell receptor beta chain sequence. The sample is drawn from a study of PD-1 blockade in mismatch repair-deficient tumors. V shed 5 bases and J shed 1 base, with 11 bases lying between them. Germline CDR1 is MNHEY and CDR2 is SVGAGI. The CDR3 runs to 14 residues. Some clones are missing from TCRdb's copy, which holds only in-frame ones; the method was immunoSEQ multiplex PCR. The repertoire has roughly 17,000 clones, 84% of them found once; the top ten carry roughly 1.5%. Sequencing was performed on PBMCs, taken less than 25 weeks after starting pembrolizumab. The sequence came from an adult with mismatch repair-deficient cancer. This chain links TRBV6-5 with TRBJ2-5; TRBD2 is a possible D gene (6 bases). For the CDR3, the DNA is TGTGCCAGCAGTGGCTCGGGAGTCCAAGAGACCCAGTACTTC. This sequence encodes CASSGSGVQETQYF.